These 9 T cell receptor beta chains were sequenced from one sample in a study of CD8 T cells in Susac syndrome. Reverse transcription of about 0.45 to 1 ug RNA was carried out with random hexamers. Each CDR3 protein is one row after TCRdb ran MiXCR on the immunoSEQ multiplex PCR reads. The data hold about 140,000 distinct CDR3 sequences, with 95% observed a single time. Sequenced material: CD4+ T cells from PBMCs. The receptors come from a human donor with Susac syndrome.

This chain uses TRBV18 with TRBJ1-5; D unresolved. The CDR3 consists of 17 residues. Germline V gives CDR1 KGHSH, CDR2 LQKENI. The ends were cut back, 2 bases at V and 6 bases at J, with 20 bases in the middle. DNA of the CDR3: TGTGCCAGCTCACCATTCCCGGGAGAACGGTCCGGTCAGCCCCAGCATTTT. It translates to CASSPFPGERSGQPQHF. The variable domain in full, with the rest retrieved from reference TRBV18 and TRBJ1-5, is NAGVMQNPRHLVRRRGQEARLRCSPMKGHSHVYWYRQLPEEGLKFMVYLQKENIIDESGMPKERFSAEFPKEGPSILRIQQVVRGDSAAYFCASSPFPGERSGQPQHFGDGTRLSIL.

The rearrangement uses TRBV29-1 and TRBJ2-7, with a tentative D call TRBD1 (6 bases). V shed 5 bases and J shed 2 bases, with 16 bases lying between them. The CDR3 is 14 amino acids. Germline assignment: CDR1 SQVTM and CDR2 ANQGSEA. The CDR3 region has the DNA TGCAGCGTTCTTAGGGACAATCCCCCCTACGAGCAGTACTTC. Amino acid sequence: CSVLRDNPPYEQYF.

As to this clonotype: At one end the junction does not follow the germline gene, possibly because of a read error. The chain's CDR3 is CASSEGLARNEQFF. Here the CDR3 DNA reads TGTGCTAGCAGCGAAGGACTAGCGCGGAATGAGCAGTTCTTC. The rearrangement links TRBV7-7 to TRBJ2-1, with 9 nucleotides matching TRBD2. CDR3 length: 14 amino acids. Looked up from germline, CDR1 is SSHAT and CDR2 is FNYEAQ (reference sequence).

This clonotype has a single count. This chain joins TRBV7-6 and TRBJ2-1; D possibly corresponds to TRBD2 (5 bases). The germline CDR1 and CDR2 sequences are SGHVS and FNYEAQ. Deletions cut 0 bases from V and 9 bases from J, with 6 bases between. This CDR3 region has 12 residues. CDR3 loop: CASSLAAGEQFF. CDR3 DNA sequence: TGTGCCAGCAGCTTAGCGGCGGGTGAGCAGTTCTTC.

This clonotype was seen a few times. The CDR3 sequence: CASSQAGLAGTTDTQYF. The CDR3 DNA reads as TGCGCCAGCAGCCAAGCTGGACTAGCGGGGACCACAGATACGCAGTATTTT. The gene calls are TRBV4-1 and TRBJ2-3; 12 bases align to TRBD2. V shed 1 base and J 2 bases; nucleotides not matched to a gene: 4. The V gene's germline CDR1 is MGHRA and CDR2 YSYEKL. This CDR3 is built from 17 residues.

V gene TRBV30 combines with J gene TRBJ2-3; TRBD2 agrees at 10 bases. Trimming at V came to 2 bases and at J to 2 bases, leaving 10 bases not matched to a gene. This CDR3 spans 17 amino acids. Germline V gives CDR1 GTSNPN, CDR2 SVGIG (reference sequence). The CDR3 loop reads CAWSPLVLAGTTDTQYF. The CDR3 DNA reads TGTGCCTGGAGTCCCCTCGTACTAGCGGGGACCACAGATACGCAGTATTTT.

The chain links TRBV20-1 to TRBJ1-2; tentative D call: TRBD1 (5 bases). The CDR3 is 12 amino acids. Germline CDR1 reads DFQATT; CDR2 reads SNEGSKA (reference sequence). The CDR3 DNA follows: TGCAGCGGACACCCGGCCAACTATGGCTACACCTTC. Translating gives CSGHPANYGYTF.

The chain uses TRBV4-1 and TRBJ2-7; D gene ambiguous. Per germline, CDR1 MGHRA and CDR2 YSYEKL. The germline V and J ends were trimmed by 4 bases and 6 bases, with 22 bases remaining between them. The CDR3 extends over 16 amino acids. CDR3 DNA sequence: TGCGCCAGCAGCCCGATTCCAGGTCGCAGAGATCCCGAGCAGTACTTC. This gives the protein CASSPIPGRRDPEQYF.

The chain links TRBV14 to TRBJ2-7; 7 nucleotides agree with TRBD2. Trimming removed 2 bases from V and 6 bases from J; junction bases left unmatched: 7. The CDR3 has 14 amino acids. Germline V lookup: CDR1 SGHDN, CDR2 FVKESK. CDR3 nucleotide sequence: TGTGCCAGCAGCCAATCCCTAGCGGCAGCCGAGCAGTACTTC. Amino acid sequence: CASSQSLAAAEQYF. Full variable domain (outside the CDR3, taken from reference TRBV14 and TRBJ2-7): EAGVTQFPSHSVIEKGQTVTLRCDPISGHDNLYWYRRVMGKEIKFLLHFVKESKQDESGMPNNRFLAERTGGTYSTLKVQPAELEDSGVYFCASSQSLAAAEQYFGPGTRLTVT.